Listed below are T cell receptor beta chains from one sample, sequenced in a study of identical twins. TCRdb reprocessed the 5' RACE reads with MiXCR, giving one entry per CDR3 protein. This table holds some 1,600,000 distinct CDR3 sequences, under 35% found once. The source material was cord blood. The receptor set was obtained from a newborn girl in good health. Both conserved end residues are part of each CDR3. The order of the fields is D gene, clone size, J gene, V gene, CDR3 protein, CDR3 DNA. A D gene is named only where the DNA matches it firmly. Only some rows state a clone size, as once, few, many or a class for expanded clones.

>NA|many|TRBJ2-3|TRBV12-3/TRBV12-4
CASSLASTETQYF
TGTGCCAGCAGTCTTGCTAGCACAGAAACGCAGTATTTT
>NA|NA|TRBJ2-7|TRBV2
CASSEAISSYEQYF
TGTGCCAGCAGTGAGGCCATCAGCTCCTACGAGCAGTACTTC
>TRBD2|few|TRBJ2-3|TRBV7-2
CASSLLGGRFTDTQYF
TGTGCCAGCAGCTTACTCGGCGGGAGATTTACAGATACGCAGTATTTT
>NA|NA|TRBJ1-5|TRBV4-1
CASSQDISSVLNQPQHF
TGCGCCAGCAGCCAAGACATCTCTTCGGTCCTAAATCAGCCCCAGCATTTT
>TRBD2|few|TRBJ2-5|TRBV3-1
CASSQGLRLAGMEEQYF
TGTGCCAGCAGCCAAGGCCTCCGACTAGCGGGAATGGAGGAGCAGTACTTC
>NA|NA|TRBJ1-5|TRBV18
CASSPIKAPPWSNQPQHF
TGTGCCAGCTCACCCATAAAAGCGCCTCCCTGGAGCAATCAGCCCCAGCATTTT
>NA|NA|TRBJ2-5|TRBV20-1
CSARPVRGQETQYF
TGCAGTGCTAGACCAGTACGGGGGCAAGAGACCCAGTACTTC
>NA|NA|TRBJ2-7|TRBV20-1
CSARAQYGAYEQYF
TGCAGTGCTAGAGCGCAGTACGGGGCCTACGAGCAGTACTTC
>TRBD2|few|TRBJ2-1|TRBV20-1
CSAETGTSIYNEQFF
TGCAGTGCTGAGACCGGGACTAGCATCTACAATGAGCAGTTCTTC
>TRBD1|few|TRBJ1-5|TRBV6-1
CASRTWRTGRVDSNQPQHF
TGTGCCAGCAGGACCTGGAGGACAGGGCGAGTGGATAGCAATCAGCCCCAGCATTTT
>TRBD1|few|TRBJ2-3|TRBV10-3
CAILDREGTDTQYF
TGTGCCATCTTGGACAGGGAGGGCACAGATACGCAGTATTTT
>NA|NA|TRBJ2-3|TRBV6-1
CASSEAPSRADTQYF
TGTGCCAGCAGTGAAGCTCCCTCGAGGGCAGATACGCAGTATTTT
>NA|NA|TRBJ2-7|TRBV13
CASSLAPRVYEQYF
TGTGCCAGCAGCTTAGCCCCCCGGGTATACGAGCAGTACTTC
>TRBD1|NA|TRBJ2-7|TRBV9
CASSVSGGSYDEQYF
TGTGCCAGCAGCGTGTCAGGGGGCAGCTACGATGAGCAGTACTTC
>TRBD2|few|TRBJ2-3|TRBV29-1
CSVEGTSGGDTDTQYF
TGCAGCGTTGAGGGGACTAGCGGGGGAGACACAGATACGCAGTATTTT
>TRBD1|NA|TRBJ1-4|TRBV5-1
CASSLGQGRRNEKLFF
TGCGCCAGCAGCCTCGGACAGGGAAGGAGAAATGAAAAACTGTTTTTT
>TRBD2|few|TRBJ2-7|TRBV10-3
CAISESLAGGPYLYEQYF
TGTGCCATCAGTGAGTCCCTAGCGGGAGGGCCGTATCTCTACGAGCAGTACTTC
>TRBD2|NA|TRBJ2-1|TRBV20-1
CSARGLGSGRYNEQFF
TGCAGTGCTAGAGGGTTGGGTAGCGGGAGGTACAATGAGCAGTTCTTC
>NA|few|TRBJ1-5|TRBV21-1
CASSKGFTNQPQHF
TGTGCCAGCAGCAAAGGGTTTACCAATCAGCCCCAGCATTTT
>TRBD2|many|TRBJ2-7|TRBV6-6
CASSATSGGNEQYF
TGTGCCAGCAGTGCAACTAGCGGGGGGAACGAGCAGTACTTC
>NA|NA|TRBJ1-4|TRBV28
CASRDSEKLFF
TGTGCCAGCAGGGATAGCGAAAAACTGTTTTTT
>NA|many|TRBJ2-3|TRBV12-3/TRBV12-4
CASSFGITDTQYF
TGTGCCAGCAGTTTCGGTATTACAGATACGCAGTATTTT
>NA|NA|TRBJ1-2|TRBV12-3/TRBV12-4
CASSPQRTGKGGYTF
TGTGCCAGCAGTCCACAGCGGACGGGCAAGGGTGGCTACACCTTC
>NA|NA|TRBJ1-2|TRBV21-1
CASSKGRANYGYTF
TGTGCCAGCAGCAAAGGGCGGGCCAACTATGGCTACACCTTC
>NA|once|TRBJ1-1|TRBV4-1
CASSQEARGLVNTEAFF
TGCGCCAGCAGCCAAGAGGCCAGGGGCTTGGTGAACACTGAAGCTTTCTTT
>TRBD1|few|TRBJ2-4|TRBV20-1
CSAVWDREGVDIQYF
TGCAGTGCTGTATGGGACAGGGAGGGCGTAGACATTCAGTACTTC
>NA|few|TRBJ2-3|TRBV6-5
CASSPMGERGTDTQYF
TGTGCCAGCAGCCCCATGGGGGAGCGCGGCACAGATACGCAGTATTTT
>TRBD2|few|TRBJ2-1|TRBV20-1
CSARAGGPLNEQFF
TGCAGTGCTAGAGCGGGAGGGCCGTTGAATGAGCAGTTCTTC
>NA|once|TRBJ1-4|TRBV28
CASSLLQGKLFF
TGTGCCAGCAGTTTGCTCCAGGGAAAACTGTTTTTT
>TRBD1|NA|TRBJ2-3|TRBV2
CASRNRTGYTDTQYF
TGTGCCAGCAGGAACAGGACAGGGTACACAGATACGCAGTATTTT
>NA|few|TRBJ1-4|TRBV6-6
CASRRQGYNEKLFF
TGTGCCAGCAGGCGCCAGGGTTACAATGAAAAACTGTTTTTT
>TRBD2|NA|TRBJ2-3|TRBV5-1
CASSSWKSGARTDTQYF
TGCGCCAGCAGCTCCTGGAAGAGCGGGGCACGCACAGATACGCAGTATTTT
>NA|once|TRBJ1-5|TRBV6-1
CASRQTRAGQTNQPQHF
TGTGCCAGCAGGCAAACGCGGGCAGGGCAAACCAATCAGCCCCAGCATTTT
>NA|NA|TRBJ2-1|TRBV7-2
CASSPTRAFPRDEQFF
TGTGCCAGCAGCCCCACCAGGGCCTTCCCACGCGATGAGCAGTTCTTC
>TRBD2|NA|TRBJ2-3|TRBV20-1
CSARASGDTQYF
TGCAGTGCTAGGGCTAGCGGGGATACGCAGTATTTT
>TRBD2|NA|TRBJ2-7|TRBV20-1
CSASRGLHSYEQYF
TGCAGTGCTAGTAGGGGACTACATTCCTACGAGCAGTACTTC
>NA|few|TRBJ2-1|TRBV5-1
CASSLVQGPYEQFF
TGCGCCAGCAGCTTGGTTCAGGGCCCCTACGAGCAGTTCTTC
>TRBD1|NA|TRBJ1-5|TRBV12-3/TRBV12-4
CASSPSPGQGQPQHF
TGTGCCAGCAGTCCTTCCCCGGGACAGGGTCAGCCCCAGCATTTT
>NA|NA|TRBJ1-2|TRBV6-5
CASRVGITGNYGYTF
TGTGCCAGCAGGGTGGGAATTACAGGGAACTATGGCTACACCTTC
>NA|NA|TRBJ2-2|TRBV20-1
CSAPLNTGELFF
TGCAGTGCTCCTCTGAACACCGGGGAGCTGTTTTTT
>NA|NA|TRBJ1-6|TRBV20-1
CSARDLSGENSPLHF
TGCAGTGCTAGAGATCTTTCAGGGGAGAATTCACCCCTCCACTTT
>NA|once|TRBJ2-5|TRBV28
CASSFGQKTQYF
TGTGCCAGCAGTTTTGGACAGAAGACCCAGTACTTC
>TRBD1|NA|TRBJ2-7|TRBV20-1
CSAKTGLYEQYF
TGCAGTGCTAAGACAGGGCTATACGAGCAGTACTTC
>TRBD1|few|TRBJ1-5|TRBV27
CASLRDRVNQPQHF
TGTGCCAGCCTCCGGGACAGGGTAAATCAGCCCCAGCATTTT
>NA|NA|TRBJ2-1|TRBV27
CASGFSRTNEQFF
TGTGCCAGCGGTTTTTCCCGGACCAATGAGCAGTTCTTC
>NA|many|TRBJ1-6|TRBV28
CASSPLGSYNSPLHF
TGTGCCAGCAGCCCCCTAGGATCCTATAATTCACCCCTCCACTTT
>NA|NA|TRBJ2-1|TRBV27
CASSSPANEQFF
TGTGCCAGCAGTTCACCGGCCAATGAGCAGTTCTTC
>NA|few|TRBJ2-3|TRBV20-1
CSASPLARYTDTQYF
TGCAGTGCTAGTCCCCTAGCGCGATACACAGATACGCAGTATTTT
>NA|few|TRBJ2-7|TRBV12-3/TRBV12-4
CASSWTDAYEQYF
TGTGCCAGCAGTTGGACTGATGCTTACGAGCAGTACTTC
>TRBD2|NA|TRBJ2-2|TRBV7-2
CASSRVGLAGVGELFF
TGTGCCAGCAGCCGTGTCGGACTAGCGGGGGTCGGGGAGCTGTTTTTT